The 15 T cell receptor beta chains presented below share a single source sample, sequenced in a study of blood T cell repertoires in COVID-19. The method was immunoSEQ multiplex PCR; TCRdb's version includes in-frame clones alone and lacks a portion of them. The repertoire holds 98,000 or so clones, with about nine tenths as singletons. Sequencing was carried out using peripheral blood. The receptors here all came from a human donor in a cohort sampled during active COVID-19.

The rearrangement joins TRBV4-1 to TRBJ2-7, with TRBD2 matching 8 bases. J lost 6 bases, V lost 0 bases, and 13 bases had no gene match. Germline CDR1 and CDR2: MGHRA and YSYEKL. This CDR3 is 17 amino acids long. In nucleotides, the CDR3 is TGCGCCAGCAGCCAAGATTCCGGGGGGGTTCCCAGTGGCGAGCAGTACTTC. It yields the protein CASSQDSGGVPSGEQYF.

This sequence joins TRBV6-2 or TRBV6-3 and TRBJ1-5; D remains unclear. CDR1 MNHEY and CDR2 SVGEGT come from the germline V gene. The ends were cut back, 4 bases at V and 7 bases at J, with 14 bases in the middle. The CDR3 is made up of 14 amino acids. CDR3 nucleotide sequence: TGTGCCAGCAGTTCCGGGAATCATAGACAGCCCCAGCATTTT. Translating gives CASSSGNHRQPQHF.

This clone was seen a handful of times. This chain joins TRBV6-5 and TRBJ1-2; 8 nucleotides agree with TRBD1. CDR3 length: 15 residues. V trimming: 4 bases; J trimming: 4 bases; junction bases outside the gene matches: 8. Germline-derived CDR1 and CDR2 are MNHEY and SVGAGI. The CDR3 sequence: CASSSGQGRGYGYTF. As DNA, the CDR3 is TGTGCCAGCAGTTCAGGACAGGGAAGAGGCTATGGCTACACCTTC.

V and J are TRBV7-9 and TRBJ2-5; the match to TRBD2 covers 10 bases. This CDR3 is built from 12 residues. Per the germline V gene, CDR1 is SEHNR and CDR2 is FQNEAQ (reference sequence). CDR3 loop: CGASGREETQYF. CDR3 DNA sequence: TGTGGGGCTAGCGGGAGAGAAGAGACCCAGTACTTC.

This rearrangement joins TRBV6-5 to TRBJ1-5; D gene uncertain. Looked up from germline, CDR1 is MNHEY and CDR2 is SVGAGI. Trimming cost V 6 bases and J 4 bases, with 16 bases left between them. The CDR3 covers 15 residues. The CDR3 sequence is CASSSGGGLNQPQHF. The CDR3 nucleotides are TGTGCCAGCAGCTCCGGAGGTGGTTTGAATCAGCCCCAGCATTTT.

The rearrangement joins TRBV4-1 to TRBJ2-7, with 11 bases lining up with TRBD1. Germline values: CDR1 MGHRA, CDR2 YSYEKL. CDR3 length: 15 amino acids. Unmatched junction bases numbered 3, after V lost 2 bases and J lost 3 bases. The CDR3 sequence is CASSQRTGGNYEQYF. The CDR3 DNA is TGCGCCAGCAGCCAAAGGACAGGGGGCAACTACGAGCAGTACTTC.

The chain combines TRBV5-1 with TRBJ2-5; TRBD1 agrees at 9 bases. J was trimmed by 4 bases and V by 0 bases; bases with no gene match: 7. This CDR3 region has 16 residues. Germline V gene data show CDR1 as SGHRS and CDR2 as YFSETQ. CDR3 region: CASSLEGTGSRETQYF. CDR3 nucleotides: TGCGCCAGCAGCTTGGAGGGGACAGGGAGTCGAGAGACCCAGTACTTC. Combining the CDR3 with reference TRBV5-1 and TRBJ2-5 gives the whole variable domain KAGVTQTPRYLIKTRGQQVTLSCSPISGHRSVSWYQQTPGQGLQFLFEYFSETQRNKGNFPGRFSGRQFSNSRSEMNVSTLELGDSALYLCASSLEGTGSRETQYFGPGTRLLVL.

The CDR3 protein is CASSQAGEWPQHF. The CDR3 nucleotides read TGTGCCAGCTCACAGGCCGGAGAATGGCCCCAGCATTTT. The chain combines TRBV18 with TRBJ1-5, with D hard to call. The germline V gene encodes CDR1 KGHSH and CDR2 LQKENI. CDR3 length: 13 residues. Trimming pared 4 bases from V and 9 bases from J, leaving 13 bases between.

The chain employs TRBV28 and TRBJ1-2; 7 bases fit TRBD1. Unmatched junction bases numbered 5, after V lost 5 bases and J lost 5 bases. The CDR3 is 13 residues long. Per the germline V gene, CDR1 is MDHEN and CDR2 is SYDVKM. CDR3 amino acids: CASSQGDAYGYTF. CDR3 bases: TGTGCCAGCAGTCAGGGGGATGCATATGGCTACACCTTC.

The CDR3, as DNA: TGTGCCAGCAGCTCAGCGGGAGGCTACAATGAGCAGTTCTTC. It yields the protein CASSSAGGYNEQFF. The chain has TRBV5-6 and TRBJ2-1; TRBD2 aligns across 9 bases. Trimming at V came to 3 bases and at J to 3 bases, leaving 1 base not matched to a gene. The CDR3 has 14 residues. The germline V gene has CDR1 SGHDT and CDR2 YYEEEE.

This chain connects TRBV7-9 to TRBJ1-1; D is unclear. This CDR3 has 13 residues. Germline loops: CDR1 SEHNR, CDR2 FQNEAQ (reference sequence). V lost 4 bases to trimming and J lost 3 bases, with 9 bases between them. Written as DNA, the CDR3 is TGTGCCAGCAGCTCCTATTTGGACACTGAAGCTTTCTTT. This codes for CASSSYLDTEAFF. Variable domain in full (rest from reference TRBV7-9 and TRBJ1-1): DTGVSQNPRHKITKRGQNVTFRCDPISEHNRLYWYRQTLGQGPEFLTYFQNEAQLEKSRLLSDRFSAERPKGSFSTLEIQRTEQGDSAMYLCASSSYLDTEAFFGQGTRLTVV.

The J gene is TRBJ2-2, the V gene TRBV6-6; D may be TRBD2 (5 bases). Trimming cost V 8 bases and J 4 bases, with 17 bases left between them. The CDR3 is made up of 15 amino acids. Germline V gene sequence: CDR1 MNHNY, CDR2 SVGAGI (reference sequence). The CDR3 nucleotides are TGTGCCAGCGGGTTAAGGAGGCCAGGCACCGGGGAGCTGTTTTTT. It specifies CASGLRRPGTGELFF.

The chain combines TRBV6-5 with TRBJ2-7; D remains unclear. The V gene's germline CDR1 is MNHEY and CDR2 SVGAGI. Trimming stripped 7 bases from V and 0 bases from J, with 13 bases between. The CDR3 spans 14 residues. The CDR3 loop is CASTRPRSSYEQYF. In DNA form, the CDR3 reads TGTGCCAGCACTAGGCCGCGGAGCTCCTACGAGCAGTACTTC.

The chain has TRBV10-2 and TRBJ1-5; no reliable D call. The CDR3 is 13 amino acids. Per germline, CDR1 WSHSY and CDR2 SAAADI. Trimming removed 0 bases from V and 7 bases from J, with 7 bases in between. The CDR3 sequence: CASSESAEQPQHF. The CDR3 DNA reads as TGCGCCAGCAGTGAGTCCGCCGAGCAGCCCCAGCATTTT.

This clone has a single count. The gene calls are TRBV28 and TRBJ2-7; a possible D gene is TRBD2 (6 bases). The CDR3 length is 12 residues. Trimming left V 3 bases short and J 3 bases short, with 6 bases between. The germline gives CDR1 MDHEN, CDR2 SYDVKM. The CDR3 coding sequence is TGTGCCAGCAGTTTGGGGGGCTACGAGCAGTACTTC. It yields the protein CASSLGGYEQYF.